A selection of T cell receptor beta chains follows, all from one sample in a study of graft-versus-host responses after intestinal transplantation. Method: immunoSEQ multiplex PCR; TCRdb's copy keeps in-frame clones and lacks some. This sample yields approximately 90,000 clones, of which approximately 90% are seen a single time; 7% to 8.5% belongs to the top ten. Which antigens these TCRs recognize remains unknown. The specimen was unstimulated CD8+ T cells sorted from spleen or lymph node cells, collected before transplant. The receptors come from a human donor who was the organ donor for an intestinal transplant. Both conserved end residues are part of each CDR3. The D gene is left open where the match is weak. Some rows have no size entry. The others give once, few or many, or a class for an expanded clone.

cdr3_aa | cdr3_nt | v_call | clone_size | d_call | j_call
CASSAAGPNEQYF | TGTGCCAGCAGCGCAGCCGGGCCCAACGAGCAGTACTTC | TRBV9 | once | NA | TRBJ2-7
CASSLYPLSEVGPEAFF | TGCGCCAGCAGCTTGTATCCGTTATCAGAAGTGGGCCCTGAAGCTTTCTTT | TRBV5-1 | NA | NA | TRBJ1-1
CASNGQGHYGYTF | TGTGCCAGCAACGGACAGGGCCACTATGGCTACACCTTC | TRBV6-5 | NA | TRBD1 | TRBJ1-2
CASSLGSGGAGNEQFF | TGTGCCAGCAGCTTGGGGAGCGGGGGGGCAGGGAATGAGCAGTTCTTC | TRBV11-2 | few | TRBD2 | TRBJ2-1
CASSYSTARGRGEQYF | TGTGCCAGCAGTTACTCGACTGCCAGGGGGCGCGGCGAGCAGTACTTC | TRBV6-5 | NA | TRBD1 | TRBJ2-7
CASQQLDLAGAVPDTQYF | TGTGCCAGCCAGCAGCTTGATCTAGCGGGGGCCGTACCGGATACGCAGTATTTT | TRBV5-5 | once | TRBD2 | TRBJ2-3
CASGRVRQGAEEKLFF | TGTGCTAGTGGCCGAGTACGACAGGGGGCGGAGGAAAAACTGTTTTTT | TRBV12-5 | NA | TRBD1 | TRBJ1-4
CASTPRPRTDTQYF | TGTGCCAGCACCCCCCGACCTCGCACAGATACGCAGTATTTT | TRBV6-5 | NA | NA | TRBJ2-3
CASSQVPTGDVNQPQHF | TGCGCCAGCAGCCAAGTCCCGACAGGGGATGTCAATCAGCCCCAGCATTTT | TRBV4-1 | once | TRBD1 | TRBJ1-5
CASSYSIGRVNTEAFF | TGTGCCAGCAGTTACTCGATCGGCAGAGTGAACACTGAAGCTTTCTTT | TRBV6-5 | NA | NA | TRBJ1-1